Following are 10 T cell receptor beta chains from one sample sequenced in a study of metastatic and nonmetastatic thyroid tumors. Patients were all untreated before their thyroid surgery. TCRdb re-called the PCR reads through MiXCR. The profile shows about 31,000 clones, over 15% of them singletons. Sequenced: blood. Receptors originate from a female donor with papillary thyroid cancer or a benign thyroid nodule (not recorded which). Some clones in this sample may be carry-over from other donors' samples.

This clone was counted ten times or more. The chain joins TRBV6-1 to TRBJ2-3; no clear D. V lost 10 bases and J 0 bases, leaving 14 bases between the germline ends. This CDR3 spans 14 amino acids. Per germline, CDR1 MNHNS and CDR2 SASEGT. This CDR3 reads CATRRISSTDTQYF. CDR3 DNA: TGTGCCACCAGACGAATTTCTAGCACAGATACGCAGTATTTT.

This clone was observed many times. CDR3 coding DNA: TGTGCCAGCAGCCAAGCAGCCGAGACCGGACTACAATGGAGGCAGTTCTTC. Protein sequence: CASSQAAETGLQWRQFF. This chain joins TRBV3-1 and TRBJ2-1; D may be TRBD2 (6 bases). Germline V gene sequence: CDR1 LGHDT, CDR2 YNNKEL (reference sequence). This CDR3 region has 17 residues. Trimming took off 1 base at V and 12 bases at J, with 25 bases between the two ends.

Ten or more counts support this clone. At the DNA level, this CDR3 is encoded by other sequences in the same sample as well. The CDR3 sequence is CASSGLGGAGGDQPQHF. In DNA form, the CDR3 reads TGTGCCAGCAGTGGATTAGGGGGGGCAGGGGGCGATCAGCCCCAGCATTTT. The gene calls are TRBV25-1 and TRBJ1-5; 8 bases line up with TRBD1. Germline CDR1 reads MGHDK; CDR2 reads SYGVNS. This CDR3 region has 17 residues. J gave up 5 bases and V 4 bases, and 13 bases lay outside the gene matches.

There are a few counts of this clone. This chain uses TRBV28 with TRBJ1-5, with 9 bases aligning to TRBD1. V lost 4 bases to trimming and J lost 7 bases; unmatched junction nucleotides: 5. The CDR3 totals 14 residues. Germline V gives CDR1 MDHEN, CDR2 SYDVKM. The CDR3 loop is CASSWGQGFQPQHF. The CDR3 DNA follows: TGTGCCAGCAGTTGGGGACAGGGCTTCCAGCCCCAGCATTTT.

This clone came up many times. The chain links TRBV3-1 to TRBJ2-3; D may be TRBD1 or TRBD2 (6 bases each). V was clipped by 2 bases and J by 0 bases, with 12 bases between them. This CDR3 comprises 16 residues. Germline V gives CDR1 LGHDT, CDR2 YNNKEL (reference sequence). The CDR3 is CASSQFRGESTDTQYF. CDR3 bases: TGTGCCAGCAGCCAATTTAGGGGGGAGAGCACAGATACGCAGTATTTT.

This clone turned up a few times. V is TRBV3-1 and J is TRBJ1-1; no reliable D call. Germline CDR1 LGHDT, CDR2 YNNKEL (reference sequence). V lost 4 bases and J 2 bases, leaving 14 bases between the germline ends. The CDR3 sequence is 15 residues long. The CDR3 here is CASSPFLNGNTEAFF. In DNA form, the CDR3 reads TGTGCCAGCAGCCCCTTCTTAAACGGAAACACTGAAGCTTTCTTT.

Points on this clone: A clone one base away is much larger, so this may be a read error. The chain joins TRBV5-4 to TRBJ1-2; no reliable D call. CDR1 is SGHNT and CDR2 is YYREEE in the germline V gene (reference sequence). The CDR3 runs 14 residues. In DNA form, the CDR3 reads TGTGCCAGCAGCTTGGTTGGCAGTGACTATGGCCACACCTTC. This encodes CASSLVGSDYGHTF.

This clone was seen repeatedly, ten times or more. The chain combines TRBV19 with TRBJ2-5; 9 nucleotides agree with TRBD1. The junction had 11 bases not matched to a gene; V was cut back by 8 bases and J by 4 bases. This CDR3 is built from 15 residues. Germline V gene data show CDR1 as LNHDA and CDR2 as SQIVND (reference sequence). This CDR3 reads CASQDGTGFLETQYF. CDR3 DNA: TGTGCCAGTCAGGACGGGACAGGGTTTTTAGAGACCCAGTACTTC.

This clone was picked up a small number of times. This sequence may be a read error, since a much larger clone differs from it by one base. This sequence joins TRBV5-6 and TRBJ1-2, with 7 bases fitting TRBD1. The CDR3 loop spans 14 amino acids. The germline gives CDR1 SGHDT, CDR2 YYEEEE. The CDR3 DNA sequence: TGTGCCAGCAGACACCGGGACAGCCTCTATGGCTACATCTTC. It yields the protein CASRHRDSLYGYIF. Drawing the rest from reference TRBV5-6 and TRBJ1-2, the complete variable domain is DAGVTQSPTHLIKTRGQQVTLRCSPKSGHDTVSWYQQALGQGPQFIFQYYEEEERQRGNFPDRFSGHQFPNYSSELNVNALLLGDSALYLCASRHRDSLYGYIFGSGTRLTVV.

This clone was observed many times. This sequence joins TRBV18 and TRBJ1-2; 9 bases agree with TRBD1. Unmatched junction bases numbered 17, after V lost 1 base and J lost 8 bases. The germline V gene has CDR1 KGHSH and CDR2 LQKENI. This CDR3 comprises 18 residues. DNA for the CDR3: TGTGCCAGCTCACCACTCCCGGGAGCCGGGACAGGGTGGTCGGGCTACACCTTC. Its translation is CASSPLPGAGTGWSGYTF.